These T cell receptor beta chains were read from a single sample in a study of blood T cell repertoires in COVID-19. Method: immunoSEQ multiplex PCR; TCRdb's copy keeps in-frame clones and lacks some. The sample includes around 110,000 clones, around four fifths of them seen just once. The sequenced material came from peripheral blood. The receptors were sampled from a man aged 65 to 85 with acute or convalescent COVID-19. The CDR3 runs from the conserved cysteine through the conserved F or W. Each record gives: V gene, D gene, J gene, CDR3 protein. The D gene is left open where the match is weak.

V gene: TRBV5-1
D gene: -
J gene: TRBJ1-1
CDR3 protein: CASSFHMNTEAFF

V gene: TRBV4-3
D gene: TRBD1
J gene: TRBJ1-3
CDR3 protein: CASSQGQRSQVWGNTIYF

V gene: TRBV15
D gene: TRBD1
J gene: TRBJ1-1
CDR3 protein: CATSSRQGKTTEAFF

V gene: TRBV19
D gene: -
J gene: TRBJ2-5
CDR3 protein: CASGGVGQETQYF

V gene: TRBV15
D gene: -
J gene: TRBJ1-1
CDR3 protein: CATSRDHGALTGAEAFF

V gene: TRBV4-1
D gene: -
J gene: TRBJ1-4
CDR3 protein: CASTQDEGQFLNEKLFF

V gene: TRBV4-2
D gene: -
J gene: TRBJ1-1
CDR3 protein: CASSQDADTDTEAFF

V gene: TRBV5-1
D gene: -
J gene: TRBJ2-5
CDR3 protein: CASSLAVQAGETQYF

V gene: TRBV12-3/TRBV12-4
D gene: -
J gene: TRBJ1-1
CDR3 protein: CASSLAPMSGAFF

V gene: TRBV6-5
D gene: -
J gene: TRBJ1-4
CDR3 protein: CASSYPGKNEEKLFF

V gene: TRBV7-3
D gene: TRBD2
J gene: TRBJ2-3
CDR3 protein: CASSQTSGSTDTQYF

V gene: TRBV29-1
D gene: TRBD1
J gene: TRBJ1-2
CDR3 protein: CSVSPQGSGYTF

V gene: TRBV18
D gene: -
J gene: TRBJ2-3
CDR3 protein: CASSPPSSSTDTQYF

V gene: TRBV28
D gene: TRBD1
J gene: TRBJ2-1
CDR3 protein: CASSLRTGMMGDEQFF

V gene: TRBV19
D gene: TRBD1
J gene: TRBJ1-6
CDR3 protein: CASSSQDRSSYNSPLHF

V gene: TRBV18
D gene: -
J gene: TRBJ1-6
CDR3 protein: CASSEGPQGFYNSPLHF

V gene: TRBV19
D gene: TRBD1
J gene: TRBJ1-5
CDR3 protein: CASKGQGARWDQPQHF

V gene: TRBV19
D gene: -
J gene: TRBJ1-2
CDR3 protein: CASSTQGGGYTF

V gene: TRBV10-3
D gene: -
J gene: TRBJ1-5
CDR3 protein: CAIRTYQDQPQHF

V gene: TRBV7-2
D gene: TRBD2
J gene: TRBJ2-7
CDR3 protein: CASSFLAGGLYEQYF

V gene: TRBV12-3/TRBV12-4
D gene: -
J gene: TRBJ1-1
CDR3 protein: CASSSRGNTEAFF

V gene: TRBV9
D gene: -
J gene: TRBJ1-5
CDR3 protein: CASSVVNVNQPQHF

V gene: TRBV6-5
D gene: -
J gene: TRBJ2-7
CDR3 protein: CASSRGSGSSYEQYF

V gene: TRBV5-1
D gene: -
J gene: TRBJ1-4
CDR3 protein: CASSLNRADEKLFF

V gene: TRBV2
D gene: -
J gene: TRBJ1-1
CDR3 protein: CASSERQLTNTEAFF

V gene: TRBV9
D gene: -
J gene: TRBJ2-1
CDR3 protein: CASSPGGAGEQFF

V gene: TRBV11-2
D gene: TRBD2
J gene: TRBJ2-2
CDR3 protein: CASGRGRSGGFNTGELFF

V gene: TRBV27
D gene: -
J gene: TRBJ1-2
CDR3 protein: CASTHSTAGNYGYTF

V gene: TRBV12-3/TRBV12-4
D gene: TRBD1
J gene: TRBJ1-5
CDR3 protein: CASSVSRDRDLHF

V gene: TRBV5-6
D gene: -
J gene: TRBJ1-1
CDR3 protein: CASSPGEGYTEAFF

V gene: TRBV19
D gene: TRBD1
J gene: TRBJ1-4
CDR3 protein: CASTLDRVSEKLFF

V gene: TRBV9
D gene: -
J gene: TRBJ1-2
CDR3 protein: CASSVASAGDYGYTF

V gene: TRBV4-3
D gene: TRBD2
J gene: TRBJ2-3
CDR3 protein: CASSQAGSGGDTQYF

V gene: TRBV2
D gene: TRBD1
J gene: TRBJ1-1
CDR3 protein: CASSDPGQGNTEAFF

V gene: TRBV7-2
D gene: -
J gene: TRBJ2-3
CDR3 protein: CASSPGGTDTQYF

V gene: TRBV19
D gene: TRBD1
J gene: TRBJ1-2
CDR3 protein: CASTGTGETYGYTF

V gene: TRBV2
D gene: TRBD1
J gene: TRBJ2-7
CDR3 protein: CASCTGGPGEQYF

V gene: TRBV6-1
D gene: -
J gene: TRBJ2-7
CDR3 protein: CASSEVSGHHVGYEQYF

V gene: TRBV29-1
D gene: -
J gene: TRBJ2-1
CDR3 protein: CSVRGGEQFF

V gene: TRBV11-3
D gene: TRBD1
J gene: TRBJ2-7
CDR3 protein: CASRQTGGGEQYF

V gene: TRBV6-6
D gene: -
J gene: TRBJ1-6
CDR3 protein: CASSQLSNSPLHF

V gene: TRBV3-1/TRBV3-2
D gene: -
J gene: TRBJ1-3
CDR3 protein: CASSPTVRAGHTIYF

V gene: TRBV5-1
D gene: -
J gene: TRBJ2-2
CDR3 protein: CASSLGPTGELFF

V gene: TRBV5-8
D gene: TRBD1
J gene: TRBJ1-2
CDR3 protein: CASSLAPAGQVNYGYTF